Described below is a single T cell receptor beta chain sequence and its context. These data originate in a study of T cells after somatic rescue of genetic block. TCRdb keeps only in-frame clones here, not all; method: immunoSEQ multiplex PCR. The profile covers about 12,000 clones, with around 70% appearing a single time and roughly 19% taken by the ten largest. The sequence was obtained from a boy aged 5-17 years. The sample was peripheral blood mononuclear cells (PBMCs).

The CDR3 sequence: CASRNGQGRFNEQFF. CDR3 coding DNA: TGTGCCAGCAGAAACGGACAGGGAAGATTCAATGAGCAGTTCTTC. The gene calls are TRBV6-5 and TRBJ2-1; 8 bases are a match to TRBD1. Germline assignment: CDR1 MNHEY and CDR2 SVGAGI. The CDR3 is 15 amino acids. V shed 6 bases, J shed 6 bases, and the junction held 10 bases outside the gene matches.